Here is one TCR beta chain with its context. Germline V lookup: CDR1 SGDLS, CDR2 YYNGEE. The CDR3 consists of 17 residues. The V end was cut by 3 bases, the J end by 2 bases, with 21 bases between. These data are taken from a study of control samples from healthy donors and cancer patients. Here immunoSEQ multiplex PCR was the method, and the copy in TCRdb shows in-frame clones only, minus some. The top ten clones hold around 2.3% of a sample with 97,000 or so clones, approximately 90% of them seen once. J is TRBJ2-7 and V is TRBV9; tentative D call: TRBD1 (6 bases). The sequenced material came from blood. The sequence was collected from a woman aged 18-29 years in good health. The CDR3 nucleotides are TGTGCCAGCAGCGCCCTAACCTGGGGGCTGGGTCCCTACGAGCAGTACTTC. Its protein product is CASSALTWGLGPYEQYF.